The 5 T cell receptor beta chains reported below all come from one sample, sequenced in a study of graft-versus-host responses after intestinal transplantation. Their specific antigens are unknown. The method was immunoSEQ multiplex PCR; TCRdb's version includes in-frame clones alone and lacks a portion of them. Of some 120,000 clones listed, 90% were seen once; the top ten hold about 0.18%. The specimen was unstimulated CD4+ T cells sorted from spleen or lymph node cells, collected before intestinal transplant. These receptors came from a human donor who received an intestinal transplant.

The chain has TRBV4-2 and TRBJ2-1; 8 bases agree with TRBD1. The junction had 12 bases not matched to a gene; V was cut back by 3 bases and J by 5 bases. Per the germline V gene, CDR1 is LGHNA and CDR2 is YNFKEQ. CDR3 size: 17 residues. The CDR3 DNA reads TGTGCCAGCAGCCAGCCCCAAGGACAGGGTGACAACAATGAGCAGTTCTTC. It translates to CASSQPQGQGDNNEQFF.

CDR3 sequence (DNA): TGTGCCAGCAGTTTCATCAGGGGTGGAAACACCATATATTTT. Protein product: CASSFIRGGNTIYF. V is TRBV28 and J is TRBJ1-3; maybe TRBD1 (6 bases). The V end was cut by 3 bases, the J end by 3 bases, with 9 bases between. The length of the CDR3 is 14 residues. CDR1 MDHEN and CDR2 SYDVKM come from the germline V gene.

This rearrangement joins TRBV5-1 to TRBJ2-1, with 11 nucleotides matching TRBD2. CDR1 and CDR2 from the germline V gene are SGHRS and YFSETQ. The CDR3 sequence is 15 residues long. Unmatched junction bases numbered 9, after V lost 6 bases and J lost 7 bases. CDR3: CASNPLAGAKNEQFF. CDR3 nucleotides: TGCGCCAGCAACCCACTAGCGGGAGCCAAAAATGAGCAGTTCTTC.

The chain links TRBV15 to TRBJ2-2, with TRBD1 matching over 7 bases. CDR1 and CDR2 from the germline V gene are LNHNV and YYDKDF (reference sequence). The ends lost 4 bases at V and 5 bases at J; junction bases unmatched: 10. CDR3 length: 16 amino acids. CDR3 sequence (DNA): TGTGCCACCAGCACATCATGGACAGGACGAACCGGGGAGCTGTTTTTT. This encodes CATSTSWTGRTGELFF. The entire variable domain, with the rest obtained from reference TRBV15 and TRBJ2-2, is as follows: DAMVIQNPRYQVTQFGKPVTLSCSQTLNHNVMYWYQQKSSQAPKLLFHYYDKDFNNEADTPDNFQSRRPNTSFCFLDIRSPGLGDTAMYLCATSTSWTGRTGELFFGEGSRLTVL.

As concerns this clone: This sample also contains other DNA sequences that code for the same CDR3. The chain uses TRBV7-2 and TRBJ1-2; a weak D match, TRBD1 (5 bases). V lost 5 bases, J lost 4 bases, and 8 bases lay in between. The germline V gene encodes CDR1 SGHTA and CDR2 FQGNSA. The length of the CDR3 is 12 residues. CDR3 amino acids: CASSRDSYGYTF. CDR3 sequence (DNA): TGTGCCAGCAGCCGTGACAGCTATGGCTACACCTTC.